The clone carrying this TCR beta chain was seen repeatedly, ten times or more. No antigen is known for it. These data belong to a study of T cell repertoires in cytomegalovirus infection. Study-level information: Signatures in public TCR beta sequences pointed to both CMV infection and matching HLA type.

TCRdb passed the reads through MiXCR, listing each CDR3 protein once. The sample records a few hundred thousand distinct CDR3 sequences, approximately 9.1% being singletons. Overall study results and limits: Dominant in the ex vivo response were TCR beta clonotypes restricted by HLA-C and specific for CMV. Using cumulative public TCR beta family frequency, the authors identified those who carried CMV together with the relevant HLA.

This CDR3 is 11 amino acids long. CDR1 is DFQATT and CDR2 is SNEGSKA in the germline V gene (reference sequence). Trimming removed 1 base from V and 14 bases from J, with 14 bases in between. V usage is TRBV20-1 and J usage is TRBJ1-2, with no clear D. This TCR derives from a human donor in good health (CMV status not recorded). Some clones in this sample may be carry-over from other donors' samples. Sequencing was carried out using PBMCs. CDR3 coding DNA: TGCAGTGCTAGAGCTCGCACAGCCAATACCTTC. It codes for CSARARTANTF.